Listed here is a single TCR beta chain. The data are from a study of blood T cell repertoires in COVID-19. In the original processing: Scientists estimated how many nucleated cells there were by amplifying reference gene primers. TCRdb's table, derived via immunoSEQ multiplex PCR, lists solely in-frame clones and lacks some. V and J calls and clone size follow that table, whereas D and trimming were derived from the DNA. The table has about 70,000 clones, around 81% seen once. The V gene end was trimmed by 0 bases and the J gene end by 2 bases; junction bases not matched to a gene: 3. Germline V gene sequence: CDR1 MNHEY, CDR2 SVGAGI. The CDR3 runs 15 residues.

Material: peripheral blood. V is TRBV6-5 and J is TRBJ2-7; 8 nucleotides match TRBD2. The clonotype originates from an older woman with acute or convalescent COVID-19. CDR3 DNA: TGTGCCAGCAGTTACTCAAAGCGGGGGACCTACGAGCAGTACTTC. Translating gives CASSYSKRGTYEQYF.